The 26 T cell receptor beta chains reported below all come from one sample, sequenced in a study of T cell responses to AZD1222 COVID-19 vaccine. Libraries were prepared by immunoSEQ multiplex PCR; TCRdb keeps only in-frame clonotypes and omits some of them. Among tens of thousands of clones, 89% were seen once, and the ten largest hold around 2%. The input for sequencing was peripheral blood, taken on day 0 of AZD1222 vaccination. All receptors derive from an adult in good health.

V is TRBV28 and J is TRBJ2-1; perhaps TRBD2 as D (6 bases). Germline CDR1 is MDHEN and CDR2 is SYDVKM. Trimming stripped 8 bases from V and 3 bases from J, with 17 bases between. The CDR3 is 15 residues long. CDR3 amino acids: CASAKPGESYNEQFF. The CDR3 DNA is TGTGCCAGCGCAAAGCCGGGAGAGAGCTACAATGAGCAGTTCTTC.

The CDR3 protein is CAWSVRSLHEQYF. The CDR3 DNA follows: TGTGCCTGGAGTGTCCGGAGTTTGCACGAGCAGTACTTC. The V call is TRBV30, the J call TRBJ2-7; unclear D gene. Germline CDR1 is GTSNPN and CDR2 is SVGIG (reference sequence). V lost 0 bases and J lost 5, with 11 bases in between. The CDR3 contains 13 residues. The full variable domain, in which reference TRBV30 and TRBJ2-7 provide the parts outside the CDR3, is SQTIHQWPATLVQPVGSPLSLECTVEGTSNPNLYWYRQAAGRGLQLLFYSVGIGQISSEVPQNLSASRPQDRQFILSSKKLLLSDSGFYLCAWSVRSLHEQYFGPGTRLTVT.

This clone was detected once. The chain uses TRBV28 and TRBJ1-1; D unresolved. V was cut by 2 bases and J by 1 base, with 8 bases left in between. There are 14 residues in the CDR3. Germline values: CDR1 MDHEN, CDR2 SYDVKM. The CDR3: CASSLQVQNTEAFF. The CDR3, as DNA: TGTGCCAGCAGTTTACAGGTCCAGAACACTGAAGCTTTCTTT.

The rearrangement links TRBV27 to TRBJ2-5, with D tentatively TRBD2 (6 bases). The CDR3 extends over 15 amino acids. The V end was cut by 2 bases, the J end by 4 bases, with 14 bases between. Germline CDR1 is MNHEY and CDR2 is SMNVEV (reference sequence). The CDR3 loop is CASSLGGRPGETQYF. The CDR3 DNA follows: TGTGCCAGCAGTTTAGGTGGGAGGCCGGGAGAGACCCAGTACTTC.

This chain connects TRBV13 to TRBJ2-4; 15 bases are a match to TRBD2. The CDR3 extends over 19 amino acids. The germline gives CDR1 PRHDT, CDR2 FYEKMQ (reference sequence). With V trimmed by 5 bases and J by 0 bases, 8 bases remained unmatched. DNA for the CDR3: TGTGCCAGCAGCATTCGGACTAGCGGGAGGGCCGGAGCCAAAAACATTCAGTACTTC. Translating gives CASSIRTSGRAGAKNIQYF.

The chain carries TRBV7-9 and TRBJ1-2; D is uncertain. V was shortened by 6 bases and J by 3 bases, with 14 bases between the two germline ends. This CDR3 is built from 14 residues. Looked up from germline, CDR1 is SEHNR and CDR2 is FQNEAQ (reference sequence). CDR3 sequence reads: CASRPTSGDYGYTF. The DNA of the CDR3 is TGTGCCAGCAGGCCAACGTCTGGGGACTATGGCTACACCTTC.

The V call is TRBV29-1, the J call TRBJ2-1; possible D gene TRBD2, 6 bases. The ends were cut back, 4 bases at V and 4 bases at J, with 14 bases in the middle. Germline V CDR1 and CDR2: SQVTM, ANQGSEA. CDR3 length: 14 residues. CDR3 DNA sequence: TGCAGCGTTGTAGTAGCGGAATATTACAATGAGCAGTTCTTC. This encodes CSVVVAEYYNEQFF.

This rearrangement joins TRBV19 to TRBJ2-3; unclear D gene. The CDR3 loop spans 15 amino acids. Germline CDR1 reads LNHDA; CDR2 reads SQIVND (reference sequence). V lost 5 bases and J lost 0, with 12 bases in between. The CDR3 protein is CASSADGSSTDTQYF. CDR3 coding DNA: TGTGCCAGTAGTGCGGACGGCAGCAGCACAGATACGCAGTATTTT.

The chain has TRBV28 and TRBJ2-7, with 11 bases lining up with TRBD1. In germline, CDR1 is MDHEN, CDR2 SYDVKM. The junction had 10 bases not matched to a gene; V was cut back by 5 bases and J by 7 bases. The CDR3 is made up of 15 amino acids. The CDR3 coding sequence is TGTGCCAGCAGTGACCGGACAGGGGGCGCGGGAGAGCAGTACTTC. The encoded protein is CASSDRTGGAGEQYF.

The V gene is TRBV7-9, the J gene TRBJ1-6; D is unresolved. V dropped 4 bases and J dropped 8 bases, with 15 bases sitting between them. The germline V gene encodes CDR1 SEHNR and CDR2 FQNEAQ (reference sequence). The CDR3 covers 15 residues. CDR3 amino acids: CASSSIGPSDSPLHF. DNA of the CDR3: TGTGCCAGCAGCTCCATAGGACCTTCGGATTCACCCCTCCACTTT.

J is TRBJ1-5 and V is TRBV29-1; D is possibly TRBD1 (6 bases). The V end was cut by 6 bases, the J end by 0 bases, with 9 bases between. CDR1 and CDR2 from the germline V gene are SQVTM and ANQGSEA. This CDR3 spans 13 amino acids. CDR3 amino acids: CSVLQGSNQPQHF. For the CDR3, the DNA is TGCAGCGTACTACAGGGTAGCAATCAGCCCCAGCATTTT.

The CDR3 sequence is CAWSVQLMNTEAFF. The CDR3 DNA is TGTGCCTGGAGTGTACAGCTCATGAACACTGAAGCTTTCTTT. The chain links TRBV30 to TRBJ1-1; D call uncertain. Germline V gene lookup returns CDR1 GTSNPN and CDR2 SVGIG (reference sequence). Trimming shortened V by 0 bases and J by 0 bases, and 8 bases separated the two germline ends. This CDR3 contains 14 residues.

The CDR3, as DNA: TGTGCCAGCAGCGTAGGGACTAGCGGGAACACCGGGGAGCTGTTTTTT. This sequence encodes CASSVGTSGNTGELFF. This chain links TRBV7-8 with TRBJ2-2, with 11 bases fitting TRBD2. The CDR3 loop spans 16 amino acids. Looked up from germline, CDR1 is SGHVS and CDR2 is FQNEAQ. Trimming removed 5 bases from V and 1 base from J; junction bases left unmatched: 3.

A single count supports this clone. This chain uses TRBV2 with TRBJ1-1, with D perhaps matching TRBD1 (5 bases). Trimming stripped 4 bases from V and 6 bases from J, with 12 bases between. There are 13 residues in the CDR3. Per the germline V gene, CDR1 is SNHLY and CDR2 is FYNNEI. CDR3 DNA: TGTGCCAGCAGTGCGCGGGGGGATTCTGAAGCTTTCTTT. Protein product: CASSARGDSEAFF.

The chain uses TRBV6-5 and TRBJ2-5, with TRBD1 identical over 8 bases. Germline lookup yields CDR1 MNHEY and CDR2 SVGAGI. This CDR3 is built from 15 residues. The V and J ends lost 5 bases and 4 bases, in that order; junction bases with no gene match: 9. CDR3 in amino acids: CASSQWTGPGETQYF. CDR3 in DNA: TGTGCCAGCAGTCAATGGACAGGGCCCGGAGAGACCCAGTACTTC.

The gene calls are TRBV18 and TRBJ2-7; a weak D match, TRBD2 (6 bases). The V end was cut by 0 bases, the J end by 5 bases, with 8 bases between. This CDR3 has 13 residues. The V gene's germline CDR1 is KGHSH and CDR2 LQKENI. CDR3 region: CASSPPSGDEQYF. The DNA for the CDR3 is TGTGCCAGCTCACCACCGTCGGGGGACGAGCAGTACTTC. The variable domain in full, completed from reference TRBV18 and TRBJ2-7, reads NAGVMQNPRHLVRRRGQEARLRCSPMKGHSHVYWYRQLPEEGLKFMVYLQKENIIDESGMPKERFSAEFPKEGPSILRIQQVVRGDSAAYFCASSPPSGDEQYFGPGTRLTVT.

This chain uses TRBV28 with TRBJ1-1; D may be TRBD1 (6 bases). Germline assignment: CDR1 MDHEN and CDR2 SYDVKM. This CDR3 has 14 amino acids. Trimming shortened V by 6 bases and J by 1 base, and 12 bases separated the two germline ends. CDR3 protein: CASRPGHKNTEAFF. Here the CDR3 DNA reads TGTGCCAGCAGGCCGGGACACAAGAACACTGAAGCTTTCTTT.

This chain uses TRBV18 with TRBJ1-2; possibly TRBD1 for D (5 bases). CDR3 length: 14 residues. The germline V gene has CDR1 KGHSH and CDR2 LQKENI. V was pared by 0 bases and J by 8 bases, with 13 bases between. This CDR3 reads CASSPPPGAPGYTF. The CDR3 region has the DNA TGTGCCAGCTCACCACCACCCGGGGCCCCCGGCTACACCTTC. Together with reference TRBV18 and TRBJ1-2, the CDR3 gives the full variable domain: NAGVMQNPRHLVRRRGQEARLRCSPMKGHSHVYWYRQLPEEGLKFMVYLQKENIIDESGMPKERFSAEFPKEGPSILRIQQVVRGDSAAYFCASSPPPGAPGYTFGSGTRLTVV.

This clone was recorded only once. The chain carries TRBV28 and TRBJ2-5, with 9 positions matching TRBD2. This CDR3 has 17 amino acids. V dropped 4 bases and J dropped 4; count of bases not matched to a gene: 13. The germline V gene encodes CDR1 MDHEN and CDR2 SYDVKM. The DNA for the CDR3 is TGTGCCAGCAGTTCTCCGGCTAGCGGGATCGATCTAGAGACCCAGTACTTC. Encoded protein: CASSSPASGIDLETQYF.

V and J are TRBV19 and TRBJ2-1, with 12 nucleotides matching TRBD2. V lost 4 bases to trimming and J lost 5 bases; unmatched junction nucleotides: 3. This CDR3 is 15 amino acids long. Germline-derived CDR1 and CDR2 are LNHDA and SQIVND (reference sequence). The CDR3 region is CASSRTSGTHNEQFF. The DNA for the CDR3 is TGTGCCAGTAGTAGGACTAGCGGGACGCACAATGAGCAGTTCTTC.

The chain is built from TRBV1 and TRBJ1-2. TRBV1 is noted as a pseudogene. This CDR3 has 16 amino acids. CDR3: CTSRFGSLCETYGYTF. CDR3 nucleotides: TGCACCAGCAGATTTGGAAGTTTGTGCGAGACCTATGGCTACACCTTC.

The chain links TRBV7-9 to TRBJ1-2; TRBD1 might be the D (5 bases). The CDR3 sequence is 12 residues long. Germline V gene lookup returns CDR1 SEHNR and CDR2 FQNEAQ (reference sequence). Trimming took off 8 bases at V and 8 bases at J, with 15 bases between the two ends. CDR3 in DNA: TGTGCCAGCTCAGGCAGGGTAGGGGGCTACACCTTC. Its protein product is CASSGRVGGYTF.

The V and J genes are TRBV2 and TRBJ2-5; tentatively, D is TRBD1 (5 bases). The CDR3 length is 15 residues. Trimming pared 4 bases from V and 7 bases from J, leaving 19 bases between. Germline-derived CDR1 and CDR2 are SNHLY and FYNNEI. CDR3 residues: CASSVFQGWKATQYF. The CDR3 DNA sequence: TGTGCCAGCAGTGTGTTCCAGGGCTGGAAAGCGACCCAGTACTTC.

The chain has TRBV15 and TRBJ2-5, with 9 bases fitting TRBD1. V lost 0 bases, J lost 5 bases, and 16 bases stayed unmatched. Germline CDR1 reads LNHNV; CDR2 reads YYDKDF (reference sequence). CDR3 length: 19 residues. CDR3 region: CATSRDKEVRTGVRETQYF. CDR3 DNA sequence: TGTGCCACCAGCAGAGATAAGGAGGTACGGACAGGGGTTAGGGAGACCCAGTACTTC.

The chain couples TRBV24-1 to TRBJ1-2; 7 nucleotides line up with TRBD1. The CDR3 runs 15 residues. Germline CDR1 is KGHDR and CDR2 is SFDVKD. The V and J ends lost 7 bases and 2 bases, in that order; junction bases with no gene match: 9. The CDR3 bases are TGTGCCACCAGCGGAGGGGCAGGGGGAAACTATGGCTACACCTTC. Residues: CATSGGAGGNYGYTF.

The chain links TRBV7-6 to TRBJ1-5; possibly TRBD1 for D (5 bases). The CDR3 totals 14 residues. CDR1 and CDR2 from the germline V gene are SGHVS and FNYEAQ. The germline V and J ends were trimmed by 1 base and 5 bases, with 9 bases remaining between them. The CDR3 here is CASSLGGAYQPQHF. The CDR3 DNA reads TGTGCCAGCAGCTTAGGTGGGGCGTATCAGCCCCAGCATTTT.